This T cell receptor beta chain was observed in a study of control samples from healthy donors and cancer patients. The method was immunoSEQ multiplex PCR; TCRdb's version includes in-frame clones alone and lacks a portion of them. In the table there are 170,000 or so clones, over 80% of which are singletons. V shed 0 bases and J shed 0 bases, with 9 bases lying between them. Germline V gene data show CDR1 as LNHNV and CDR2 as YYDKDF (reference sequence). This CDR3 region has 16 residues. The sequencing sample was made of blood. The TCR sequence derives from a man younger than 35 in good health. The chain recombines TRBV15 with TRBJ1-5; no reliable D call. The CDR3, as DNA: TGTGCCACCAGCAGAGATGGAGTGAATAGCAATCAGCCCCAGCATTTT. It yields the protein CATSRDGVNSNQPQHF. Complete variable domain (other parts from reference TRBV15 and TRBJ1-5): DAMVIQNPRYQVTQFGKPVTLSCSQTLNHNVMYWYQQKSSQAPKLLFHYYDKDFNNEADTPDNFQSRRPNTSFCFLDIRSPGLGDTAMYLCATSRDGVNSNQPQHFGDGTRLSIL.